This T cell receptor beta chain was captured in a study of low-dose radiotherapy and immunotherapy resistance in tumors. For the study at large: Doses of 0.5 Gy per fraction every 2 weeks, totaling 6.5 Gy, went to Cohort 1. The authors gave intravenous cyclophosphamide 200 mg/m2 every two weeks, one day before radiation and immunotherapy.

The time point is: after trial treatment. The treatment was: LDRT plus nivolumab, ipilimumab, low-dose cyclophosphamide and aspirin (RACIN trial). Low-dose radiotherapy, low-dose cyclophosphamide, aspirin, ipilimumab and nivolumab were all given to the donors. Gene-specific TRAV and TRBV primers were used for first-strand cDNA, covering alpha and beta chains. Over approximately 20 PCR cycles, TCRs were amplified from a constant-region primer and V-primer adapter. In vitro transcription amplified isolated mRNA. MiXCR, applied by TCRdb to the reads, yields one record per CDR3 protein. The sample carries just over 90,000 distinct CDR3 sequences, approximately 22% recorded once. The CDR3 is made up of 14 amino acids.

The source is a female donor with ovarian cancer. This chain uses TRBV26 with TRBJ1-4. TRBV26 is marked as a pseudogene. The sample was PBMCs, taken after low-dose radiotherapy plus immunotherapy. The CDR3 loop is CASSWTAGDEKLFF. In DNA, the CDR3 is TGTGCCAGCAGCTGGACCGCTGGGGATGAAAAACTGTTTTTT.